A selection of T cell receptor beta chains follows, all from one sample in a study of cytomegalovirus exposure and HLA in healthy donors. The table came from immunoSEQ multiplex PCR; TCRdb's copy has only in-frame clones and leaves some out. The sample yields around 63,000 clones, 90% to 96% seen once. Sequencing was performed on PBMCs. The receptors derive from a woman under 30 in good health and CMV-seronegative. The CDR3 runs from the conserved cysteine through the conserved F or W. D genes are given only for firm matches. The listing skips clone size in some rows; elsewhere it reads once, few, many or a size class.

size: -; D: TRBD1; length: 19; J: TRBJ2-3; V: TRBV2; CDR3: CASSDPETGTGVLADTQYF; DNA: TGTGCCAGCAGTGACCCTGAAACCGGGACAGGGGTTTTGGCAGATACGCAGTATTTT
size: -; D: TRBD2; length: 14; J: TRBJ2-1; V: TRBV28; CDR3: CASSLGGSYNEQFF; DNA: TGTGCCAGCAGTTTGGGGGGGTCCTACAATGAGCAGTTCTTC
size: -; D: TRBD2; length: 14; J: TRBJ2-3; V: TRBV28; CDR3: CVTGLAGPTDTQYF; DNA: TGTGTCACGGGGCTAGCGGGACCCACAGATACGCAGTATTTT
size: -; D: -; length: 14; J: TRBJ1-3; V: TRBV27; CDR3: CASSPGWRGNTIYF; DNA: TGTGCCAGCAGCCCGGGGTGGCGTGGAAACACCATATATTTT
size: -; D: -; length: 13; J: TRBJ1-2; V: TRBV7-9; CDR3: CASSLGGPDGYTF; DNA: TGTGCCAGCAGCCTAGGGGGGCCGGACGGCTACACCTTC
size: -; D: -; length: 11; J: TRBJ2-4; V: TRBV28; CDR3: CASSHRNIQYF; DNA: TGTGCCAGCAGCCATAGAAACATTCAGTACTTC
size: -; D: -; length: 19; J: TRBJ2-6; V: TRBV21-1; CDR3: CASSKESGGNFSGANVLTF; DNA: TGTGCCAGCAGCAAGGAATCAGGGGGCAATTTCTCTGGGGCCAACGTCCTGACTTTC
size: -; D: -; length: 15; J: TRBJ2-1; V: TRBV9; CDR3: CASSVSPQGANEQFF; DNA: TGTGCCAGCAGCGTATCCCCACAGGGTGCCAATGAGCAGTTCTTC
size: once; D: -; length: 14; J: TRBJ2-7; V: TRBV6-1; CDR3: CASSHREGINEQYF; DNA: TGTGCCAGCAGCCACAGGGAAGGGATAAACGAGCAGTACTTC
size: once; D: -; length: 15; J: TRBJ1-4; V: TRBV6-1; CDR3: CASSRTAATNEKLFF; DNA: TGTGCCAGCAGCCGGACAGCTGCAACTAATGAAAAACTGTTTTTT
size: -; D: -; length: 17; J: TRBJ2-5; V: TRBV7-3; CDR3: CASSLSPIHSSQETQYF; DNA: TGTGCCAGCAGCTTAAGTCCCATTCACAGTTCTCAAGAGACCCAGTACTTC
size: -; D: TRBD1; length: 15; J: TRBJ1-5; V: TRBV18; CDR3: CASSPQGSSNQPQHF; DNA: TGTGCCAGCTCCCCACAGGGGTCGAGCAATCAGCCCCAGCATTTT
size: -; D: -; length: 15; J: TRBJ2-7; V: TRBV29-1; CDR3: CSVGGGGGGRDEQYF; DNA: TGCAGCGTTGGTGGGGGGGGTGGGGGCCGGGACGAGCAGTACTTC
size: -; D: -; length: 13; J: TRBJ2-2; V: TRBV29-1; CDR3: CSVGARVTGELFF; DNA: TGCAGCGTGGGGGCCCGCGTCACCGGGGAGCTGTTTTTT
size: -; D: -; length: 16; J: TRBJ2-6; V: TRBV4-1; CDR3: CASSHPARQGANVLTF; DNA: TGCGCCAGCAGCCACCCCGCCCGACAGGGGGCCAACGTCCTGACTTTC
size: -; D: TRBD2; length: 18; J: TRBJ2-6; V: TRBV7-3; CDR3: CASSLGLAGDPGANVLTF; DNA: TGTGCCAGCAGCTTAGGGCTAGCGGGAGATCCCGGGGCCAACGTCCTGACTTTC
size: -; D: TRBD2; length: 12; J: TRBJ2-1; V: TRBV29-1; CDR3: CSVLGGSDEQFF; DNA: TGCAGCGTGTTGGGGGGGAGCGATGAGCAGTTCTTC
size: -; D: -; length: 12; J: TRBJ1-1; V: TRBV2; CDR3: CASSEGGVEAFF; DNA: TGTGCCAGCAGTGAGGGGGGAGTTGAAGCTTTCTTT
size: once; D: TRBD2; length: 17; J: TRBJ2-7; V: TRBV5-4; CDR3: CASSPSIAGGTSYEQYF; DNA: TGTGCCAGCAGCCCGAGTATAGCGGGGGGCACCTCCTACGAGCAGTACTTC
size: -; D: TRBD2; length: 15; J: TRBJ2-7; V: TRBV5-1; CDR3: CASKESTSGGSEQYF; DNA: TGCGCCAGCAAAGAGTCCACTAGCGGGGGTTCCGAGCAGTACTTC
size: -; D: TRBD1; length: 15; J: TRBJ2-7; V: TRBV5-4; CDR3: CASSPQGQGKDEQYF; DNA: TGTGCCAGCAGCCCACAGGGACAGGGAAAGGACGAGCAGTACTTC
size: -; D: -; length: 14; J: TRBJ1-2; V: TRBV14; CDR3: CASSLDTAFYGYTF; DNA: TGTGCCAGCAGCCTGGACACCGCGTTCTATGGCTACACCTTC
size: -; D: TRBD2; length: 15; J: TRBJ2-5; V: TRBV19; CDR3: CASSRSGGTKETQYF; DNA: TGTGCCAGTAGCCGTAGCGGGGGTACTAAAGAGACCCAGTACTTC
size: -; D: TRBD1; length: 13; J: TRBJ2-7; V: TRBV29-1; CDR3: CSPWGQSFFEQYF; DNA: TGCAGCCCTTGGGGACAGTCGTTCTTCGAGCAGTACTTC